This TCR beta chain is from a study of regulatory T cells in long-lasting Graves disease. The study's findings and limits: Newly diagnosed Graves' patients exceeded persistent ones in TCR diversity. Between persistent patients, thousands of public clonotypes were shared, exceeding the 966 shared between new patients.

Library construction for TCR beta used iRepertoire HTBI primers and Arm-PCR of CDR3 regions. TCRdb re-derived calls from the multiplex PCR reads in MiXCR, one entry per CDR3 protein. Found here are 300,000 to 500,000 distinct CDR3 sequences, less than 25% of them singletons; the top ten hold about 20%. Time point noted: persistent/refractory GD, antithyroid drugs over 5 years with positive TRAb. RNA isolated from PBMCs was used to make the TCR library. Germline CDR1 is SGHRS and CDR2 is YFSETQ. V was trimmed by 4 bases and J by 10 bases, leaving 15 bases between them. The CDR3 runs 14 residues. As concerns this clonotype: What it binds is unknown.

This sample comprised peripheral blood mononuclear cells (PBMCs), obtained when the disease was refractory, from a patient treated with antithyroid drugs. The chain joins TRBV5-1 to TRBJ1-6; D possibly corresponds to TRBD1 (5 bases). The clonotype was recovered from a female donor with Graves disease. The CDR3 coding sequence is TGCGCCAGCAGCCCTTCAGGGTACGGGTCACCCCTCCACTTT. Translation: CASSPSGYGSPLHF. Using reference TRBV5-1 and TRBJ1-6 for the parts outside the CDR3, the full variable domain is KAGVTQTPRYLIKTRGQQVTLSCSPISGHRSVSWYQQTPGQGLQFLFEYFSETQRNKGNFPGRFSGRQFSNSRSEMNVSTLELGDSALYLCASSPSGYGSPLHFGNGTRLTVT.